The 21 T cell receptor beta chains below come from one sample, sequenced in a study of blood T cell repertoires in COVID-19. Repertoires were generated with immunoSEQ multiplex PCR, while TCRdb's copy carries only in-frame clones and drops some. Among 160,000 or so clones listed, 85% to 90% were seen once. Sequences were obtained from peripheral blood. These receptors all come from a woman aged 40 to 49 with acute or convalescent COVID-19.

The CDR3 here is CASSLDQGGNEQFF. The CDR3 coding sequence is TGTGCCAGCAGCTTGGACCAGGGGGGAAATGAGCAGTTCTTC. This sequence joins TRBV5-5 and TRBJ2-1, with D perhaps TRBD1 (7 bases). Per the germline V gene, CDR1 is SGHKS and CDR2 is YYEKEE (reference sequence). The CDR3 is 14 residues long. The germline V and J ends were trimmed by 0 bases and 7 bases, with 11 bases remaining between them.

The chain links TRBV28 to TRBJ1-4; 7 positions match TRBD1. With 4 bases clipped from V and 5 bases from J, the junction kept 13 bases outside the gene matches. The CDR3 runs 17 residues. Germline V lookup: CDR1 MDHEN, CDR2 SYDVKM. This CDR3 reads CASSSKPQGQMNEKLFF. CDR3 in DNA: TGTGCCAGCAGTTCAAAACCCCAGGGACAGATGAATGAAAAACTGTTTTTT.

The chain combines TRBV6-5 with TRBJ2-3; D might be TRBD2 (6 bases). The CDR3 has 13 amino acids. Trimming removed 10 bases at V and 0 bases at J, with 11 bases between. Per germline, CDR1 MNHEY and CDR2 SVGAGI. As DNA, the CDR3 is TGTGCCAACCGGGGGTTCAGCACAGATACGCAGTATTTT. Translating gives CANRGFSTDTQYF.

The CDR3 DNA reads TGCGCCAGCAGCCCCGACAGGGGAGAGACCCAGTACTTC. It encodes CASSPDRGETQYF. The V and J genes are TRBV5-1 and TRBJ2-5; 8 bases fit TRBD1. The junction had 3 bases not matched to a gene; V was cut back by 4 bases and J by 4 bases. Germline V gives CDR1 SGHRS, CDR2 YFSETQ. This CDR3 is built from 13 residues.

The chain has TRBV6-5 and TRBJ2-1; TRBD2 aligns across 9 bases. The CDR3 is made up of 15 amino acids. Germline CDR1 reads MNHEY; CDR2 reads SVGAGI. The trim removed 4 bases at V and 6 bases at J, leaving 7 bases unmatched. CDR3 region: CASSSHGTSSNEQFF. The DNA of the CDR3 is TGTGCCAGCAGTTCTCACGGGACTAGCTCCAATGAGCAGTTCTTC.

The chain uses TRBV6-5 and TRBJ2-1, with TRBD1 identical over 7 bases. The trim removed 1 base at V and 5 bases at J, leaving 5 bases unmatched. Germline loops: CDR1 MNHEY, CDR2 SVGAGI. The CDR3 totals 15 residues. The DNA of the CDR3 is TGTGCCAGCAGTTACTTTGGACAGGCAGACAATGAGCAGTTCTTC. Protein product: CASSYFGQADNEQFF.

This rearrangement joins TRBV7-6 to TRBJ2-1; no reliable D call. The CDR3 is 14 amino acids. Trimming stripped 2 bases from V and 8 bases from J, with 13 bases between. Germline V gives CDR1 SGHVS, CDR2 FNYEAQ. CDR3 amino acids: CASSLPRLSHEQFF. DNA for the CDR3: TGTGCCAGCAGCTTACCCCGACTTAGTCATGAGCAGTTCTTC.

The rearrangement links TRBV24-1 to TRBJ2-1; 8 bases are shared with TRBD1. The V and J ends lost 4 bases and 5 bases, in that order; junction bases with no gene match: 6. CDR3 size: 15 residues. Germline lookup yields CDR1 KGHDR and CDR2 SFDVKD. In DNA, the CDR3 is TGTGCCACCAGTGACCCCGGGACAGGAGACAATGAGCAGTTCTTC. Its translation: CATSDPGTGDNEQFF.

V usage is TRBV4-1 and J usage is TRBJ2-2, with 7 bases matching TRBD2. There are 16 residues in the CDR3. The J segment lost 4 bases and the V segment lost 0 bases, leaving 5 bases of the junction unmatched. CDR1 is MGHRA, CDR2 YSYEKL, per germline. CDR3 bases: TGCGCCAGCAGCCAAGATAGTCTAGCGGCCACCGGGGAGCTGTTTTTT. Its protein is CASSQDSLAATGELFF.

The rearrangement joins TRBV5-1 to TRBJ2-5; no clear D. Trimming stripped 4 bases from V and 5 bases from J, with 12 bases between. CDR3 length equals 13 residues. Germline assignment: CDR1 SGHRS and CDR2 YFSETQ. The CDR3 coding sequence is TGCGCCAGCAGCCCGACTCTCGGGGAGACCCAGTACTTC. Translating gives CASSPTLGETQYF. Variable domain in full (rest from reference TRBV5-1 and TRBJ2-5): KAGVTQTPRYLIKTRGQQVTLSCSPISGHRSVSWYQQTPGQGLQFLFEYFSETQRNKGNFPGRFSGRQFSNSRSEMNVSTLELGDSALYLCASSPTLGETQYFGPGTRLLVL.

The chain combines TRBV2 with TRBJ2-3; 7 bases are a match to TRBD2. CDR3 length equals 16 residues. V gave up 2 bases and J gave up 2 bases; unmatched junction bases: 7. Germline V CDR1 and CDR2: SNHLY, FYNNEI. The CDR3 sequence is CASSEWLAENTDTQYF. The CDR3 bases are TGTGCCAGCAGTGAATGGCTAGCGGAAAACACAGATACGCAGTATTTT.

This rearrangement joins TRBV18 to TRBJ2-1, with TRBD2 matching 7 bases. Looked up from germline, CDR1 is KGHSH and CDR2 is LQKENI. V lost 4 bases, J lost 5 bases, and 8 bases stayed unmatched. There are 15 residues in the CDR3. The CDR3 DNA is TGTGCCAGCTCACGGGAGGGCGCCGCACACAATGAGCAGTTCTTC. This encodes CASSREGAAHNEQFF.

This chain links TRBV2 with TRBJ2-1; D call uncertain. The CDR3 covers 15 residues. Between the trimmed V and J ends, which lost 6 bases and 7 bases, there was a span of 19 bases. CDR1 and CDR2 (germline): SNHLY, FYNNEI. CDR3: CASRPTEVRRNEQFF. The CDR3 DNA reads as TGTGCCAGCAGACCAACCGAGGTTCGGCGGAATGAGCAGTTCTTC.

The V and J genes are TRBV6-1 and TRBJ2-6, with TRBD2 matching 8 bases. J gave up 2 bases and V 11 bases, and 5 bases lay outside the gene matches. Germline V gene lookup returns CDR1 MNHNS and CDR2 SASEGT. The CDR3 spans 14 residues. The CDR3 loop is CAARGGTGANVLTF. CDR3 bases: TGTGCCGCACGGGGGGGGACTGGGGCCAACGTCCTGACTTTC.

The chain carries TRBV24-1 and TRBJ2-1; possibly TRBD2 for D (6 bases). The CDR3 runs to 16 residues. Looked up from germline, CDR1 is KGHDR and CDR2 is SFDVKD. V shed 0 bases and J shed 3 bases, with 11 bases lying between them. DNA for the CDR3: TGTGCCACCAGTGATTTGGTTAGCGGCGGCTACAATGAGCAGTTCTTC. It is translated as CATSDLVSGGYNEQFF.

The rearrangement uses TRBV6-5 and TRBJ1-2, with D possibly TRBD1 on 6 matching bases. V lost 6 bases to trimming and J lost 2 bases, with 10 bases between them. Germline V gives CDR1 MNHEY, CDR2 SVGAGI. This CDR3 region has 13 residues. CDR3 bases: TGTGCCAGCAGAGTTACAGGGAACTATGGCTACACCTTC. It is translated as CASRVTGNYGYTF.

V gene TRBV19 combines with J gene TRBJ2-2, with 7 nucleotides matching TRBD1. This CDR3 has 16 amino acids. The germline CDR1 and CDR2 sequences are LNHDA and SQIVND (reference sequence). V was clipped by 1 base and J by 4 bases; unmatched bases: 6. The CDR3 nucleotides are TGTGCCAGTAGTATAGGAAGGGGGCAGTTCACCGGGGAGCTGTTTTTT. The encoded protein is CASSIGRGQFTGELFF.

The CDR3 region is CASSQVDKLYEQYF. The CDR3 region has the DNA TGTGCCAGCAGCCAAGTCGACAAACTCTACGAGCAGTACTTC. J is TRBJ2-7 and V is TRBV14; unclear D gene. The CDR3 loop spans 14 amino acids. CDR1 and CDR2 from the germline V gene are SGHDN and FVKESK. The germline V and J ends were trimmed by 1 base and 3 bases, with 10 bases remaining between them.

This rearrangement joins TRBV10-3 to TRBJ2-2, with TRBD2 identical over 13 bases. The CDR3 totals 18 residues. Trimming took 3 bases from V and 1 from J; bases not matched to a gene: 5. Germline V gene data show CDR1 as ENHRY and CDR2 as SYGVKD. CDR3 DNA: TGTGCCATCAGTGACGGACTAGCGGGGGTGAGGAACACCGGGGAGCTGTTTTTT. This sequence encodes CAISDGLAGVRNTGELFF.

This sequence joins TRBV6-5 and TRBJ2-3, with D possibly being TRBD1 (6 bases). The CDR3 covers 13 residues. Trimming pared 10 bases from V and 1 base from J, leaving 12 bases between. Germline CDR1 is MNHEY and CDR2 is SVGAGI. The CDR3 region is CATLRTGTDTQYF. The CDR3 DNA reads as TGTGCCACCCTGAGGACAGGCACAGATACGCAGTATTTT.

CDR3 sequence (DNA): TGTGCCACCAGCAGAGATGGGGGGACTGCCATTTACAATGAGCAGTTCTTC. Protein product: CATSRDGGTAIYNEQFF. The rearrangement uses TRBV15 and TRBJ2-1; D may be TRBD2 (6 bases). Germline values: CDR1 LNHNV, CDR2 YYDKDF (reference sequence). This CDR3 is built from 17 residues. The V end lost 0 bases, the J end lost 4 bases, and 16 bases lay between the germline ends.